The text below deals with one T cell receptor (beta chain). This sample was included in a study of CD8 T cells in Susac syndrome. V lost 4 bases to trimming and J lost 3 bases, with 9 bases between them. From germline, CDR1 is SQVTM and CDR2 ANQGSEA. The length of the CDR3 is 13 residues. When the RNA was reverse transcribed, random hexamers were used with an input of about 0.45 to 1 ug. Using its own MiXCR run on the immunoSEQ multiplex PCR reads, TCRdb lists one record per CDR3 protein. In the table there are around 170,000 distinct CDR3 sequences, roughly 94% of which are singletons. The sample taken for sequencing was CD4+ T cells from PBMCs. The chain is built from TRBV29-1 and TRBJ1-4; D gene unclear. The source of this sequence is a human donor with Susac syndrome. In DNA form, the CDR3 reads TGCAGCGTTGCGGGCGCCCCTAATGAAAAACTGTTTTTT. Its translation is CSVAGAPNEKLFF.